The 32 T cell receptor beta chains below were found in one sample sequenced in a study of blood T cell repertoires in COVID-19 (dated by TCRdb to the early 2020s). Library method: the immunoSEQ multiplex PCR assay. Entries here come from immuneACCESS through TCRdb and include only in-frame sequences with V and J called. Some clones fail to appear in such tables; in the studies checked, an unresolved V gene covers under half of the shortfall, and the cause of the remainder is unknown. The table for this sample lists roughly 200,000 clones; more than 75% of them were counted only once. The ten most abundant clones make up approximately 6.1% of the sample. Sequencing input: peripheral blood. Receptor source: a man of 80 years or more with acute or convalescent COVID-19.

The V gene is TRBV9, the J gene TRBJ2-7, with TRBD2 matching over 7 bases. Germline CDR1 SGDLS, CDR2 YYNGEE. J was trimmed by 3 bases and V by 3 bases; bases with no gene match: 6. The CDR3 sequence is 14 residues long. The CDR3 is CASSARTGGYEQYV. Here the CDR3 DNA reads TGTGCCAGCAGCGCTCGGACGGGAGGCTACGAGCAGTACGTC.

The rearrangement links TRBV7-2 to TRBJ2-4; 9 nucleotides line up with TRBD1. J was trimmed by 5 bases and V by 4 bases; bases with no gene match: 9. The V gene's germline CDR1 is SGHTA and CDR2 FQGNSA. This CDR3 spans 16 amino acids. This CDR3 reads CASSSGTGQGQNIQYF. Written as DNA, the CDR3 is TGTGCCAGCAGCTCAGGGACAGGGCAAGGACAAAACATTCAGTACTTC.

This clone was seen a single time. The rearrangement uses TRBV27 and TRBJ1-5, with D possibly matching TRBD1 (5 bases). The germline V gene encodes CDR1 MNHEY and CDR2 SMNVEV (reference sequence). CDR3 length equals 15 residues. Trimming left V 7 bases short and J 3 bases short, with 16 bases between. CDR3: CASNNPGTSNQPQHF. In DNA, the CDR3 is TGTGCCAGCAATAATCCCGGGACTTCCAATCAGCCCCAGCATTTT.

This sequence joins TRBV6-6 and TRBJ2-5, with 8 positions matching TRBD1. Trimming removed 6 bases from V and 4 bases from J; junction bases left unmatched: 7. CDR1 is MNHNY, CDR2 SVGAGI, per germline (reference sequence). This CDR3 contains 14 residues. Here the CDR3 DNA reads TGTGCCAGCAGACGGACAGGGATTCTAGAGACCCAGTACTTC. Amino acids: CASRRTGILETQYF.

The rearrangement joins TRBV6-2 or TRBV6-3 to TRBJ2-5; 9 nucleotides agree with TRBD2. This CDR3 is built from 17 residues. The germline V gene encodes CDR1 MNHEY and CDR2 SVGEGT. V was pared by 2 bases and J by 5 bases, with 12 bases of the junction left unmatched. Here the CDR3 reads CASSYGDLSGSRETQYF. CDR3 in DNA: TGTGCCAGCAGTTACGGGGACCTTAGCGGGAGTCGTGAGACCCAGTACTTC.

The chain has TRBV11-2 and TRBJ1-2; D is ambiguous. Germline-derived CDR1 and CDR2 are SGHAT and FQNNGV. The CDR3 runs 13 residues. Deletions cut 5 bases from V and 4 bases from J, with 11 bases between. The chain's CDR3 is CASSPQRAYGYTF. Written as DNA, the CDR3 is TGTGCCAGCAGCCCACAGAGAGCCTATGGCTACACCTTC.

The chain is built from TRBV6-6 and TRBJ1-6; TRBD1 aligns across 7 bases. CDR1 is MNHNY, CDR2 SVGAGI, per germline (reference sequence). There are 18 residues in the CDR3. J gave up 0 bases and V 6 bases, and 11 bases lay outside the gene matches. CDR3 in amino acids: CASSRGGQVTSYNSPLHF. CDR3 coding DNA: TGTGCCAGCAGCCGAGGGGGCCAGGTGACCTCCTATAATTCACCCCTCCACTTT.

The V call is TRBV20-1, the J call TRBJ2-3; 12 bases line up with TRBD2. Germline V gene data show CDR1 as DFQATT and CDR2 as SNEGSKA (reference sequence). Unmatched junction bases numbered 11, after V lost 3 bases and J lost 1 base. The CDR3 contains 18 residues. The CDR3 DNA reads TGCAGTGCTAGTGGTGGGGCTAGCGGGAGGGCGGGCACAGATACGCAGTATTTT. This gives the protein CSASGGASGRAGTDTQYF.

The V gene is TRBV4-3, the J gene TRBJ2-5, with D tentatively TRBD2 (5 bases). CDR3 length: 13 amino acids. The germline V gene has CDR1 LGHNA and CDR2 YSLEER. V was cut by 1 base and J by 4 bases, with 7 bases left in between. The CDR3 sequence: CASSQAEGETQYF. In DNA form, the CDR3 reads TGCGCCAGCAGCCAAGCCGAGGGAGAGACCCAGTACTTC.

The chain couples TRBV19 to TRBJ1-5; D is possibly TRBD1 (6 bases). Trimming left V 5 bases short and J 4 bases short, with 9 bases between. The CDR3 length is 13 residues. CDR1 and CDR2 (germline): LNHDA, SQIVND (reference sequence). The CDR3 bases are TGTGCCAGTAGTGTACAGGGAAATCAGCCCCAGCATTTT. The encoded protein is CASSVQGNQPQHF. The full variable domain, completed using reference TRBV19 and TRBJ1-5, is DGGITQSPKYLFRKEGQNVTLSCEQNLNHDAMYWYRQDPGQGLRLIYYSQIVNDFQKGDIAEGYSVSREKKESFPLTVTSAQKNPTAFYLCASSVQGNQPQHFGDGTRLSIL.

Concerning this clone: At the DNA level, this CDR3 is encoded by other sequences in the same sample as well. The chain carries TRBV6-5 and TRBJ1-5, with 8 bases identical to TRBD1. J lost 4 bases, V lost 5 bases, and 1 base had no gene match. The CDR3 is 13 amino acids. The V gene's germline CDR1 is MNHEY and CDR2 SVGAGI. The CDR3 DNA follows: TGTGCCAGCAGTCGACAGGGGAATCAGCCCCAGCATTTT. It is translated as CASSRQGNQPQHF.

This clone turned up a few times. V usage is TRBV28 and J usage is TRBJ2-7; 8 bases fit TRBD2. V shed 3 bases, J shed 2 bases, and the junction held 6 bases outside the gene matches. CDR3 size: 15 residues. Germline V CDR1 and CDR2: MDHEN, SYDVKM. The chain's CDR3 is CASSFSAGATYEQYF. Here the CDR3 DNA reads TGTGCCAGCAGTTTTTCAGCGGGGGCAACCTACGAGCAGTACTTC.

This chain connects TRBV18 to TRBJ2-1; D unclear. Trimming took off 3 bases at V and 7 bases at J, with 7 bases between the two ends. CDR1 is KGHSH and CDR2 is LQKENI in the germline V gene. The CDR3 sequence is 12 residues long. CDR3 amino acids: CASSPEKNEQFF. The CDR3 nucleotides read TGTGCCAGCTCACCCGAGAAGAATGAGCAGTTCTTC.

The genes are TRBV7-2 and TRBJ2-5; D is unclear. Germline V gene lookup returns CDR1 SGHTA and CDR2 FQGNSA. This CDR3 contains 13 residues. V gave up 5 bases and J gave up 0 bases, with 7 bases separating them. CDR3 amino acids: CASSPRNQETQYF. Written as DNA, the CDR3 is TGTGCCAGCAGCCCCAGAAACCAAGAGACCCAGTACTTC. The variable domain in full, with the rest retrieved from reference TRBV7-2 and TRBJ2-5, is GAGVSQSPSNKVTEKGKDVELRCDPISGHTALYWYRQSLGQGLEFLIYFQGNSAPDKSGLPSDRFSAERTGGSVSTLTIQRTQQEDSAVYLCASSPRNQETQYFGPGTRLLVL.

The rearrangement links TRBV28 to TRBJ2-7; D unclear. The germline V and J ends were trimmed by 8 bases and 1 base, with 15 bases remaining between them. This CDR3 is built from 14 residues. Germline CDR1 MDHEN, CDR2 SYDVKM. The CDR3 DNA sequence: TGTGCCAGCGTAACCGGGTTCTCTTCCTACGAGCAGTACTTC. Protein: CASVTGFSSYEQYF.

This rearrangement joins TRBV21-1 to TRBJ2-3; whether TRBD2, the table's D call, matches the DNA was not checked. TRBV21-1 counts as a pseudogene. This CDR3 has 17 residues. In DNA form, the CDR3 reads TGTGCCAGCAGCAAAAAGACTAGCGGGGCATGCACAGATACGCAGTATTTT. Protein: CASSKKTSGACTDTQYF.

The rearrangement links TRBV27 to TRBJ2-1; TRBD2 matches 15 bases. Per the germline V gene, CDR1 is MNHEY and CDR2 is SMNVEV (reference sequence). The CDR3 is 16 amino acids. Germline trimming cut 8 bases from V and 0 bases from J; bases unmatched to any gene: 2. The CDR3 DNA reads as TGTGCCAGCGGGACTAGCGGGAGGAGCTCCTACAATGAGCAGTTCTTC. Encoded protein: CASGTSGRSSYNEQFF.

The rearrangement joins TRBV11-2 to TRBJ2-5; D possibly corresponds to TRBD1 (6 bases). V gave up 7 bases and J gave up 3 bases, with 18 bases separating them. Germline CDR1 SGHAT, CDR2 FQNNGV. This CDR3 is 15 amino acids long. The CDR3 protein is CASTILTGTKETQYF. CDR3 DNA: TGTGCCAGCACCATCCTGACCGGGACAAAAGAGACCCAGTACTTC.

This rearrangement joins TRBV5-1 to TRBJ2-1; 11 positions match TRBD2. The CDR3 totals 16 residues. The V gene's germline CDR1 is SGHRS and CDR2 YFSETQ. With 0 bases clipped from V and 4 bases from J, the junction kept 3 bases outside the gene matches. CDR3 DNA sequence: TGCGCCAGCAGCTTGGTGACTAGCGGGAAGTACAATGAGCAGTTCTTC. This gives the protein CASSLVTSGKYNEQFF.

This rearrangement joins TRBV5-4 to TRBJ1-1; D perhaps matches TRBD1 (5 bases). V was shortened by 4 bases and J by 0 bases, with 22 bases between the two germline ends. Germline CDR1 is SGHNT and CDR2 is YYREEE (reference sequence). This CDR3 is built from 18 residues. The CDR3 nucleotides read TGTGCCAGCAGCGGTAGGTTAGGGGTAGGGCCTATGAACACTGAAGCTTTCTTT. Translation gives CASSGRLGVGPMNTEAFF.

This rearrangement joins TRBV2 to TRBJ2-7; D unclear. Trimming shortened V by 6 bases and J by 3 bases, and 6 bases separated the two germline ends. The CDR3 is 11 residues long. CDR1 and CDR2 (germline): SNHLY, FYNNEI. CDR3 in DNA: TGTGCCAGCAGCGAGCACTACGAGCAGTACTTC. Translation gives CASSEHYEQYF.

The rearrangement links TRBV6-5 to TRBJ1-5, with 9 bases fitting TRBD1. This CDR3 spans 13 amino acids. With V trimmed by 6 bases and J by 6 bases, 3 bases remained unmatched. In germline, CDR1 is MNHEY, CDR2 SVGAGI. The CDR3, as DNA: TGTGCCAGCAGCGACAGGGGGATTCAGCCCCAGCATTTT. Translation: CASSDRGIQPQHF.

The chain uses TRBV2 and TRBJ1-2; TRBD1 might be the D (6 bases). Trimming removed 2 bases from V and 6 bases from J, with 16 bases in between. Germline V gene lookup returns CDR1 SNHLY and CDR2 FYNNEI. This CDR3 is 15 amino acids long. For the CDR3, the DNA is TGTGCCAGCAGTGAATTAGGGGGGGGAGGTCATGGCTACACCTTC. It is translated as CASSELGGGGHGYTF. The full variable domain, with the rest looked up from reference TRBV2 and TRBJ1-2, is EPEVTQTPSHQVTQMGQEVILRCVPISNHLYFYWYRQILGQKVEFLVSFYNNEISEKSEIFDDQFSVERPDGSNFTLKIRSTKLEDSAMYFCASSELGGGGHGYTFGSGTRLTVV.

The rearrangement links TRBV19 to TRBJ2-5; possible D gene TRBD2, 7 bases. Per the germline V gene, CDR1 is LNHDA and CDR2 is SQIVND (reference sequence). The CDR3 spans 13 residues. V was clipped by 5 bases and J by 5 bases, with 12 bases between them. The CDR3 nucleotides are TGTGCCAGTAGTGGAGGGAGGGGGGAGACCCAGTACTTC. Its translation is CASSGGRGETQYF.

This chain links TRBV5-4 with TRBJ2-7, with 14 bases aligning to TRBD2. CDR1 and CDR2 (germline): SGHNT, YYREEE (reference sequence). V shed 3 bases, J shed 4 bases, and the junction held 3 bases outside the gene matches. The CDR3 loop spans 15 amino acids. Written as DNA, the CDR3 is TGTGCCAGCAGCTCAGGGACTAGCGGGGGATACGAGCAGTACTTC. Residues: CASSSGTSGGYEQYF.

Only one count was recorded for this clone. This chain links TRBV6-6 with TRBJ2-3; D perhaps matches TRBD2 (7 bases). Per the germline V gene, CDR1 is MNHNY and CDR2 is SVGAGI (reference sequence). The CDR3 consists of 15 residues. Trimming removed 5 bases at V and 5 bases at J, with 17 bases between. The CDR3 DNA reads as TGTGCCAGCAGTCCCCCCGGGGGGCGCGGAGATACGCAGTATTTT. It is translated as CASSPPGGRGDTQYF.

CDR3 sequence reads: CASSLGLHTGELFF. In DNA, the CDR3 is TGTGCCAGCAGCTTGGGACTCCACACCGGGGAGCTGTTTTTT. This chain connects TRBV7-2 to TRBJ2-2; tentative D call: TRBD2 (6 bases). With 3 bases removed from V and 3 bases from J, the gap between germline ends came to 8 bases. The germline V gene has CDR1 SGHTA and CDR2 FQGNSA. The CDR3 is made up of 14 amino acids.

J is TRBJ2-7 and V is TRBV9; no firm D call. CDR3 size: 14 residues. From germline, CDR1 is SGDLS and CDR2 YYNGEE. Trimming left V 1 base short and J 0 bases short, with 8 bases between. The CDR3 is CASSVLQSSYEQYF. In DNA, the CDR3 is TGTGCCAGCAGCGTACTTCAGTCCTCCTACGAGCAGTACTTC.

The V call is TRBV7-2, the J call TRBJ2-2; 9 nucleotides agree with TRBD1. V trimming: 5 bases; J trimming: 4 bases; junction bases outside the gene matches: 5. The CDR3 totals 15 residues. Looked up from germline, CDR1 is SGHTA and CDR2 is FQGNSA. The CDR3 is CASSQQGASTGELFF. The CDR3 DNA reads TGTGCCAGCAGCCAACAGGGGGCGAGCACCGGGGAGCTGTTTTTT.

This chain links TRBV6-5 with TRBJ2-1; 9 positions agree with TRBD2. CDR3 length equals 15 residues. CDR1 and CDR2 (germline): MNHEY, SVGAGI. The V gene end was trimmed by 6 bases and the J gene end by 5 bases; junction bases not matched to a gene: 8. CDR3 amino acids: CASRNGLAYNNEQFF. DNA of the CDR3: TGTGCCAGCAGGAACGGACTAGCGTATAACAATGAGCAGTTCTTC.

The rearrangement links TRBV5-5 to TRBJ2-2, with a weak D call TRBD1 (6 bases). V dropped 4 bases and J dropped 2 bases, with 12 bases sitting between them. The CDR3 is 15 residues long. Germline-derived CDR1 and CDR2 are SGHKS and YYEKEE (reference sequence). CDR3 sequence (DNA): TGTGCCAGCAGCGGCAGGGGAGATAACACCGGGGAGCTGTTTTTT. It translates to CASSGRGDNTGELFF. Looking up the rest from reference TRBV5-5 and TRBJ2-2 gives the full variable domain: DAGVTQSPTHLIKTRGQQVTLRCSPISGHKSVSWYQQVLGQGPQFIFQYYEKEERGRGNFPDRFSARQFPNYSSELNVNALLLGDSALYLCASSGRGDNTGELFFGEGSRLTVL.

The chain couples TRBV7-9 to TRBJ1-1; D may be TRBD1 (6 bases). Trimming cost V 5 bases and J 5 bases, with 15 bases left between them. The germline CDR1 and CDR2 sequences are SEHNR and FQNEAQ (reference sequence). CDR3 length equals 14 residues. The CDR3 sequence: CASSRNREGTEAFF. The CDR3 DNA sequence: TGTGCCAGCAGCAGGAACAGGGAGGGGACTGAAGCTTTCTTT.